This record concerns one T cell receptor beta chain sequence. Its antigen is undetermined. As the CDR3 is not closed by the conserved phenylalanine or tryptophan, this likely results from a read error. At cycle 4 day 1, cycle 7 day 1, and baseline, blood was sampled. These data are taken from a study of OX40 agonist ivuxolimab in advanced cancers. Findings of the study overall: The study observed clonal expansion of CD4+ and CD8+ blood T cells by week 6 at 0.1 to 3.0 mg/kg. People who partly responded at 0.1-3.0 mg/kg had some of the least clonal expansion seen. Expanded clones were, on average, more numerous in CD8+ T cells than in CD4+.

Clones were sequenced by immunoSEQ multiplex PCR, and TCRdb holds only the in-frame ones, with some missing. In the table there are some 72,000 clones, approximately 92% of which are singletons. The sample here was CD4+ or CD8+ T cells sorted from blood, taken in a trial of the OX40 agonist ivuxolimab. This TCR was sampled from an adult with an advanced solid tumor such as melanoma, head and neck, liver or kidney cancer.

The CDR3 spells CASSFLDNTEAFL. The CDR3 DNA sequence: TGCGCCAGCAGCTTTCTAGACAACACTGAAGCTTTCCTT. The chain links TRBV5-1 to TRBJ1-1; unclear D gene. CDR1 SGHRS and CDR2 YFSETQ come from the germline V gene. Trimming removed 2 bases at V and 2 bases at J, with 7 bases between. The CDR3 length is 13 residues.